A single sample is the source of the 10 T cell receptor beta chains below, sequenced in a study of early T cells in non-severe SARS-CoV-2 infection (dated by TCRdb to the early 2020s). Library creation used 5' RACE. These reads were obtained on a NextSeq 500. TCRdb reran the public reads through fastp at Q25 and MiXCR, keeping productive beta chains. Entries are consolidated by CDR3 protein sequence, retaining the most common genes and DNA. Present in this sample are around 55,000 distinct CDR3 sequences, 9.5% to 15% of which were seen just once. About 4% of the sample comes from the top ten. Sequencing was done on a sample of whole blood. These receptors were collected from an adult who was a healthcare worker with PCR-confirmed SARS-CoV-2 infection or an uninfected control (not recorded which).

This clonotype appeared many times. The chain joins TRBV7-9 to TRBJ2-5; D uncertain. Trimming left V 5 bases short and J 7 bases short, with 11 bases between. CDR3 length: 12 residues. Germline loops: CDR1 SEHNR, CDR2 FQNEAQ (reference sequence). The DNA of the CDR3 is TGTGCCAGCAGCCACCAGACCCCGACCCAGTACTTC. This codes for CASSHQTPTQYF.

This clonotype came up a few times. The chain recombines TRBV5-1 with TRBJ2-3; 15 bases align to TRBD2. J was trimmed by 3 bases and V by 4 bases; bases with no gene match: 6. The V gene's germline CDR1 is SGHRS and CDR2 YFSETQ. The CDR3 spans 17 residues. CDR3: CASSLGLAGGVTDTQYF. CDR3 nucleotides: TGCGCCAGCAGCCTCGGACTAGCGGGAGGGGTGACAGATACGCAGTATTTT.

This clonotype has a handful of counts. The chain links TRBV2 to TRBJ2-7, with 7 bases that match TRBD1. Germline assignment: CDR1 SNHLY and CDR2 FYNNEI. This CDR3 region has 15 residues. V lost 3 bases to trimming and J lost 0 bases; unmatched junction nucleotides: 5. The chain's CDR3 is CASSEGTVLSYEQYF. The DNA of the CDR3 is TGTGCCAGCAGTGAGGGGACAGTCCTCTCCTACGAGCAGTACTTC.

This clonotype came up a few times. The V and J genes are TRBV2 and TRBJ2-3; TRBD2 aligns across 9 bases. This CDR3 spans 17 amino acids. J was trimmed by 3 bases and V by 0 bases; bases with no gene match: 7. Per the germline V gene, CDR1 is SNHLY and CDR2 is FYNNEI. The CDR3 DNA follows: TGTGCCAGCAGTGAAGCGAGGCGGGAGGGCCATACAGATACGCAGTATTTT. This sequence encodes CASSEARREGHTDTQYF.

Concerning this clonotype: Being one base from a much bigger clone, this may be a read error. This chain uses TRBV18 with TRBJ1-2; D gene unclear. The CDR3 runs 13 residues. V lost 5 bases to trimming and J lost 6 bases, with 13 bases between them. Germline V gene sequence: CDR1 KGHSH, CDR2 LQKENI. The CDR3 loop is CASSITNGDGYTF. The CDR3, as DNA: TGTGCCAGCTCAATCACGAACGGGGATGGCTACACCTTC. The full variable domain, in which reference TRBV18 and TRBJ1-2 provide the parts outside the CDR3, is NAGVMQNPRHLVRRRGQEARLRCSPMKGHSHVYWYRQLPEEGLKFMVYLQKENIIDESGMPKERFSAEFPKEGPSILRIQQVVRGDSAAYFCASSITNGDGYTFGSGTRLTVV.

This clonotype was counted many times. The rearrangement links TRBV7-9 to TRBJ2-1; D not resolved. V lost 1 base to trimming and J lost 9 bases, with 16 bases between them. The CDR3 is 15 amino acids. CDR1 and CDR2 (germline): SEHNR, FQNEAQ (reference sequence). Written as DNA, the CDR3 is TGTGCCAGCAGCTTAGACCCGGTGGTGATCGGTGAGCAGTTCTTC. Residues: CASSLDPVVIGEQFF.

This clonotype was observed a handful of times. The V call is TRBV14, the J call TRBJ1-4, with D unresolved. This CDR3 region has 12 residues. V shed 2 bases and J shed 12 bases, with 10 bases lying between them. The germline V gene encodes CDR1 SGHDN and CDR2 FVKESK. CDR3 nucleotide sequence: TGTGCCAGCAGCCAATCCGGAGTTGAACTGTTTTTT. Its protein product is CASSQSGVELFF.

The J gene is TRBJ2-7, the V gene TRBV27; 9 bases are shared with TRBD1. With V trimmed by 10 bases and J by 5 bases, 9 bases remained unmatched. From germline, CDR1 is MNHEY and CDR2 SMNVEV (reference sequence). This CDR3 spans 13 amino acids. The CDR3 nucleotides are TGTGCCAACAACAGGGGGCGCGGGGACGAGCAGTACTTC. Translated, it gives CANNRGRGDEQYF.

There are a few counts of this clonotype. The CDR3 coding sequence is TGTGCCAGCAGTCGCCGGGACAGGCGGATCTACAATGAGCAGTTCTTC. Its translation is CASSRRDRRIYNEQFF. The chain carries TRBV6-7 and TRBJ2-1, with 8 bases that match TRBD1. TRBV6-7 is identified as an open reading frame with a role that is uncertain. The CDR3 runs to 16 residues. V shed 5 bases and J 3 bases; nucleotides not matched to a gene: 9.

The genes are TRBV3-1 and TRBJ2-7; unclear D gene. There are 12 residues in the CDR3. V was pared by 2 bases and J by 7 bases, with 9 bases between. Per the germline V gene, CDR1 is LGHDT and CDR2 is YNNKEL (reference sequence). The CDR3 loop is CASSQIAREQYF. For the CDR3, the DNA is TGTGCCAGCAGCCAAATCGCTCGGGAGCAGTACTTC.